Given below is one TCR beta chain in context. Its binding antigen is unknown. Base quality data are lacking; no much larger clone is found one base away. To sequence the TCRbeta CDR3 region, genomic DNA was isolated from the sorted cells. TCRbeta CDR3 regions were sequenced using the immunoSEQ Assay. In TCRdb, the immuneACCESS table is reduced to in-frame sequences with V and J assigned. These tables do not hold every clone; where another copy was compared, an unresolved V gene accounts for under half, and the others remain unexplained. This sample has about 33,000 clones in its table, and roughly 84% of those were observed once. Clones ranked in the top ten supply around 10% of the sample. The sample belongs to a study of OX40 agonist ivuxolimab in advanced cancers. Looking at the study overall: Ivuxolimab was a fully human IgG2 agonistic monoclonal antibody targeting the costimulatory receptor OX40 (CD134). Intravenous ivuxolimab was administered to patients every 2 weeks at six dose levels: 0.01, 0.1, 0.3, 1.5, 3 and 10 mg/kg. Of the approximately 54 dose-escalation patients, hepatocellular carcinoma was present in approximately 20, melanoma in some 15, renal cell carcinoma in 9 and head and neck cancer in 9. In the dose-escalation cohort, 82.7% of patients were male, and the mean age was around 60 years, with a range of about 23 to 90. The paper reports the monotherapy dose-escalation portion (N of about 51 patients) of the phase I ivuxolimab trial. Prior anti-PD-1, anti-PD-L1 or anti-CTLA-4 therapy was permitted, and checkpoint inhibitors had been received by under 50% of dose-escalation patients. Peripheral TCRbeta sequencing was intended to test whether TCR sequence diversity was altered and clonal T-cell expansion was caused by ivuxolimab. Partial responses were achieved by three dose-escalation patients, of whom one had hepatocellular carcinoma and two had cutaneous melanoma. Summary of the overall study and its limitations: Partial responders in the 0.1-3.0 mg/kg groups had among the lowest normalized peripheral clonal expansion, especially among CD8+ T cells. At doses from 0.1 to 3.0 mg/kg, clonal expansion was seen in both CD4+ and CD8+ blood T cells between baseline and week 6. Low levels of normalized T-cell clonal expansion were also shown by some nonresponding patients. The antigen specificity of the peripheral T cells that underwent clonal expansion was not determined. After ivuxolimab, CD8+ T cells had more expanded clones than CD4+ T cells on average.

Patients with autoimmune disease history or receiving systemic immunosuppression were excluded from the trial. Peripheral blood for TCR sequencing was collected from all dose cohorts at baseline, on cycle 4 day 1, and on cycle 7 day 1. The samples were taken from a phase I, first-in-human, multicenter, open-label dose-escalation trial of ivuxolimab. Adults with locally advanced or metastatic melanoma, renal cell, hepatocellular, or head and neck squamous cell carcinoma were enrolled in the trial. Before TCR sequencing, CD4+ and CD8+ T cells were separately sorted from peripheral blood. This specimen was CD4+ or CD8+ T cells sorted from blood, taken in a trial of the OX40 agonist ivuxolimab. The clonotype was recovered from an adult with an advanced solid tumor such as melanoma, head and neck, liver or kidney cancer.

The DNA is as follows: TGTGCCAGCAGTTACAGGGGAAATGAGCAGTTCTTC. It is translated as CASSYRGNEQFF. The receptor chain draws on TRBV28 and TRBJ2-1, and TRBD1 aligns with 7 junction nucleotides. Trimming removed 4 bases from V and 7 bases from J; the gene matches leave 1 base unexplained. CDR1 MDHEN and CDR2 SYDVKM were looked up in the germline V gene. The CDR3 covers 12 residues, taking in both the cysteine and the phenylalanine. Only CDR3 DNA is held: 36 bases, read in frame from base 1. Outside the CDR3, residues come from the reference TRBV28 and TRBJ2-1 proteins, so the full variable domain is: DVKVTQSSRYLVKRTGEKVFLECVQDMDHENMFWYRQDPGLGLRLIYFSYDVKMKEKGDIPEGYSVSREKKERFSLILESASTNQTSMYLCASSYRGNEQFFGPGTRLTVL.